The rows below give T cell receptor beta chains drawn from one sample of a study of monozygotic twins with inflammatory bowel disease. Using the 5' RACE reads, TCRdb records one entry per CDR3 protein without DNA. The sample has tens of thousands of distinct CDR3 sequences. Sequencing input: blood. The origin of the receptors is a human donor with ulcerative colitis or Crohn's disease, or a healthy co-twin of an affected twin (not recorded which). Each CDR3 is given with its conserved first and last residue.

CDR3: CASRVGTDTQYF; length: 12; V: TRBV7-2; J: TRBJ2-3
CDR3: CSARDPTGNTIYF; length: 13; V: TRBV20-1; J: TRBJ1-3
CDR3: CASSLPLAGAQETQYF; length: 16; V: TRBV5-4; J: TRBJ2-5
CDR3: CAISERGAGTEAFF; length: 14; V: TRBV10-3; J: TRBJ1-1
CDR3: CASSPPTGEKLFF; length: 13; V: TRBV25-1; J: TRBJ1-4
CDR3: CASSSGGRGYYNEQFF; length: 16; V: TRBV5-4; J: TRBJ2-1
CDR3: CASSHQSGGLYNEQFF; length: 16; V: TRBV5-1; J: TRBJ2-1
CDR3: CASGPYAMNTEAFF; length: 14; V: TRBV5-1; J: TRBJ1-1
CDR3: CSVAGQGDGYTF; length: 12; V: TRBV29-1; J: TRBJ1-2
CDR3: CASSLPSEGEQSSYNSPLHF; length: 20; V: TRBV7-8; J: TRBJ1-6